A single sample gave rise to the 21 T cell receptor beta chains below, sequenced in a study of regulatory T cells in long-lasting Graves disease. Time point meaning: persistent/refractory GD, antithyroid drugs over 5 years with positive TRAb. PBMCs provided the RNA from which the TCR library was made. Relying on iRepertoire HTBI primers and Arm-PCR of CDR3 regions, the team built TCR beta libraries. TCRdb ran MiXCR on the multiplex PCR reads and lists one entry per CDR3 protein. Of 650,000 to 850,000 distinct CDR3 sequences listed, about 30% are singletons. Source: peripheral blood mononuclear cells (PBMCs), taken when the disease was refractory, from a patient treated with antithyroid drugs. The receptor set was obtained from a female donor with Graves disease.

Regarding this clonotype: This sequence may be a read error, since a much larger clone differs from it by one base. V gene TRBV6-2 or TRBV6-3 combines with J gene TRBJ1-2, with no clear D. The germline CDR1 and CDR2 sequences are MNHEY and SVGEGT. The CDR3 is 11 residues long. Deletions cut 5 bases from V and 7 bases from J, with 8 bases between. CDR3: CASSESCGYTF. Here the CDR3 DNA reads TGTGCCAGCAGTGAGAGCTGTGGCTACACCTTC.

This clonotype was observed a handful of times. The V call is TRBV6-5, the J call TRBJ1-1; 8 nucleotides match TRBD1. The CDR3 spans 16 residues. The germline V gene has CDR1 MNHEY and CDR2 SVGAGI. The ends lost 2 bases at V and 0 bases at J; junction bases unmatched: 5. CDR3 amino acids: CASSYLPDRVNTEAFF. The CDR3 DNA sequence: TGTGCCAGCAGTTACCTACCGGACAGGGTGAACACTGAAGCTTTCTTT.

The CDR3 here is CASSPSGLTGAFF. The CDR3 DNA follows: TGTGCCAGCTCACCCAGCGGCCTTACAGGAGCTTTCTTT. The chain employs TRBV18 and TRBJ1-1; D is possibly TRBD1 (5 bases). Germline V CDR1 and CDR2: KGHSH, LQKENI. The CDR3 has 13 amino acids. The V end was cut by 3 bases, the J end by 10 bases, with 15 bases between.

The rearrangement uses TRBV7-9 and TRBJ1-2; 8 bases line up with TRBD1. Germline loops: CDR1 SEHNR, CDR2 FQNEAQ (reference sequence). V gave up 3 bases and J gave up 3 bases; unmatched junction bases: 6. The CDR3 runs 15 residues. The CDR3 protein is CASSFTGQDDYGYTF. The CDR3 DNA reads TGTGCCAGCAGCTTTACGGGACAGGATGACTATGGCTACACCTTC. Based on the CDR3 plus reference TRBV7-9 and TRBJ1-2, the full variable domain is DTGVSQNPRHKITKRGQNVTFRCDPISEHNRLYWYRQTLGQGPEFLTYFQNEAQLEKSRLLSDRFSAERPKGSFSTLEIQRTEQGDSAMYLCASSFTGQDDYGYTFGSGTRLTVV.

The rearrangement joins TRBV9 to TRBJ2-5; TRBD2 matches at 14 bases. This CDR3 is built from 15 residues. Germline V gives CDR1 SGDLS, CDR2 YYNGEE. V shed 2 bases and J 4 bases; nucleotides not matched to a gene: 1. CDR3 sequence: CASSVGLAGGETQYF. As DNA, the CDR3 is TGTGCCAGCAGCGTCGGACTAGCGGGGGGAGAGACCCAGTACTTC.

This clonotype was detected many times. The chain links TRBV12-3 or TRBV12-4 to TRBJ1-2, with 10 positions matching TRBD1. The CDR3 sequence is 15 residues long. After removal of 11 bases from V and 6 bases from J, the junction contained 15 bases not matched to a gene. The CDR3 DNA is TGTGCCCTCTGCTGCGGGACAGGGGTAGGAGATGGCTACACCTTC. Encoded protein: CALCCGTGVGDGYTF.

V gene TRBV29-1 combines with J gene TRBJ1-1; D is possibly TRBD1 (6 bases). This CDR3 has 12 amino acids. The germline V and J ends were trimmed by 7 bases and 2 bases, with 11 bases remaining between them. Germline loops: CDR1 SQVTM, CDR2 ANQGSEA. CDR3 DNA: TGCAGCGGGAAGGACAGAAACACTGAAGCTTTCTTT. This sequence encodes CSGKDRNTEAFF.

This clonotype was detected only a few times. The rearrangement links TRBV3-1 to TRBJ1-4; 7 nucleotides line up with TRBD1. This CDR3 contains 14 residues. The junction had 5 bases not matched to a gene; V was cut back by 4 bases and J by 6 bases. Germline CDR1 reads LGHDT; CDR2 reads YNNKEL (reference sequence). CDR3 residues: CASSLRGTDEKLFF. The CDR3 nucleotides read TGTGCCAGCAGCCTCAGGGGGACGGATGAAAAACTGTTTTTT.

J is TRBJ2-4 and V is TRBV20-1; no clear D gene. The ends were cut back, 3 bases at V and 0 bases at J, with 12 bases in the middle. Per the germline V gene, CDR1 is DFQATT and CDR2 is SNEGSKA (reference sequence). CDR3 length equals 15 residues. The CDR3 protein is CSASPWVLAKNIQYF. CDR3 DNA sequence: TGCAGTGCTAGCCCCTGGGTACTAGCCAAAAACATTCAGTACTTC.

The chain carries TRBV28 and TRBJ2-5; a weak D match, TRBD1 (5 bases). In germline, CDR1 is MDHEN, CDR2 SYDVKM. The length of the CDR3 is 17 residues. With 4 bases removed from V and 2 bases from J, the gap between germline ends came to 20 bases. The CDR3 region has the DNA TGTGCCAGCAGTTCATCAGGGTGGGGTGCCCCTCAAGAGACCCAGTACTTC. This gives the protein CASSSSGWGAPQETQYF.

This chain uses TRBV7-6 with TRBJ2-2; D is possibly TRBD2 (5 bases). V was shortened by 1 base and J by 3 bases, with 24 bases between the two germline ends. Per germline, CDR1 SGHVS and CDR2 FNYEAQ. CDR3 size: 20 residues. Written as DNA, the CDR3 is TGTGCCAGCAGCTTAGAAGGGCGAGGGTGGTTCAGCGCCGACACCGGGGAGCTGTTTTTT. Translated: CASSLEGRGWFSADTGELFF.

This clonotype occurred many times. The V call is TRBV7-2, the J call TRBJ2-7; 7 bases align to TRBD1. This CDR3 has 17 amino acids. Trimming at V came to 6 bases and at J to 0 bases, leaving 14 bases not matched to a gene. The germline V gene has CDR1 SGHTA and CDR2 FQGNSA. CDR3 bases: TGTGCCAGCAGTTCCCGGGTCTCGACAGGGAGCTCCTACGAGCAGTACTTC. It is translated as CASSSRVSTGSSYEQYF.

The chain uses TRBV28 and TRBJ1-5; maybe TRBD1 (5 bases). The CDR3 totals 13 residues. V gave up 6 bases and J gave up 3 bases, with 9 bases separating them. Germline V gene sequence: CDR1 MDHEN, CDR2 SYDVKM. The CDR3 nucleotides read TGTGCCAGCAGCTCGGGGGACAATCAGCCCCAGCATTTT. It is translated as CASSSGDNQPQHF.

This clonotype was detected only once. This chain connects TRBV10-2 to TRBJ2-3, with TRBD2 as a possible D gene (5 bases). The ends were cut back, 6 bases at V and 2 bases at J, with 9 bases in the middle. The CDR3 runs to 13 residues. The germline V gene has CDR1 WSHSY and CDR2 SAAADI. CDR3: CASRGAVTDTQYF. CDR3 DNA sequence: TGCGCCAGCAGGGGAGCGGTCACAGATACGCAGTATTTT.

The chain couples TRBV7-6 to TRBJ2-7; 10 bases fit TRBD2. CDR1 SGHVS and CDR2 FNYEAQ come from the germline V gene. This CDR3 contains 16 residues. The trim removed 1 base at V and 4 bases at J, leaving 7 bases unmatched. CDR3 bases: TGTGCCAGCAGCTTAGAATTGTCTAGCGGGAGTTACGAGCAGTACTTC. Amino acids: CASSLELSSGSYEQYF.

In this sample, this clonotype turned up a few times. The rearrangement joins TRBV9 to TRBJ2-5, with 7 bases matching TRBD1. Germline trimming cut 6 bases from V and 4 bases from J; bases unmatched to any gene: 6. Germline CDR1 and CDR2: SGDLS and YYNGEE. This CDR3 is built from 13 residues. The CDR3 nucleotides are TGTGCCAGCAACCGACAGGGAGTAGAGACCCAGTACTTC. Translating gives CASNRQGVETQYF.

V is TRBV30 and J is TRBJ1-2, with no clear D. Trimming left V 8 bases short and J 8 bases short, with 21 bases between. The CDR3 is 13 residues long. Germline assignment: CDR1 GTSNPN and CDR2 SVGIG (reference sequence). The CDR3 loop is CAGLGEGMSGYTF. The CDR3 DNA is TGTGCCGGCCTCGGGGAGGGAATGAGCGGCTACACCTTC.

This clonotype was seen only a few times. This CDR3 fails to terminate in the conserved phenylalanine or tryptophan, so it likely reflects a read error. Because the CDR3's place on the DNA is in doubt, the DNA is left out and the CDR3 is given as listed by TCRdb. This chain links TRBV2 with TRBJ1-2; the tabulated D call, TRBD1, remains unverified against the DNA. Looked up from germline, CDR1 is SNHLY and CDR2 is FYNNEI. From its first to its last residue, the CDR3 has 13 amino acids. CDR3: CASSEAQGARPFY.

The V call is TRBV29-1, the J call TRBJ1-2; no firm D call. Germline CDR1 and CDR2: SQVTM and ANQGSEA. The CDR3 loop spans 15 amino acids. The germline V and J ends were trimmed by 0 bases and 4 bases, with 15 bases remaining between them. The CDR3 coding sequence is TGCAGCGTTGAAGATGGAGGGTTCTGGGGCTATGGCTACACCTTC. This codes for CSVEDGGFWGYGYTF. The complete variable domain, with remaining parts taken from reference TRBV29-1 and TRBJ1-2, reads SAVISQKPSRDICQRGTSLTIQCQVDSQVTMMFWYRQQPGQSLTLIATANQGSEATYESGFVIDKFPISRPNLTFSTLTVSNMSPEDSSIYLCSVEDGGFWGYGYTFGSGTRLTVV.

This clonotype has a handful of counts. This chain uses TRBV3-1 with TRBJ1-5, with D possibly being TRBD1 (6 bases). This CDR3 is 14 amino acids long. V dropped 2 bases and J dropped 7 bases, with 12 bases sitting between them. Germline loops: CDR1 LGHDT, CDR2 YNNKEL (reference sequence). The CDR3 region is CASSQSRGIQPQHF. In DNA form, the CDR3 reads TGTGCCAGCAGCCAATCCAGGGGCATCCAGCCCCAGCATTTT.

The rearrangement joins TRBV5-5 to TRBJ2-7, with TRBD1 identical over 7 bases. In germline, CDR1 is SGHKS, CDR2 YYEKEE (reference sequence). V was pared by 4 bases and J by 9 bases, with 7 bases of the junction left unmatched. CDR3 length: 12 residues. The CDR3 region is CASSGRDRWQYF. The CDR3 DNA sequence: TGTGCCAGCAGCGGCCGGGACAGATGGCAGTACTTC.